The rows below give T cell receptor beta chains drawn from one sample of a study of CD8+ T cells in alopecia areata. Some clones are missing from TCRdb's copy, which holds only in-frame ones; the method was immunoSEQ multiplex PCR. The sample lists about 110,000 clones, 55% to 70% occurring once. Sequencing was done on a sample of NKG2D-low CD8+ T cells sorted from blood. These receptors came from a human donor with alopecia areata. The CDR3 runs from the conserved cysteine through the conserved F or W. D genes are given only for firm matches. The listing skips clone size in some rows; elsewhere it reads once, few, many or a size class.

j_gene,v_gene,d_gene,abundance,CDR3nt,CDR3aa
TRBJ2-7,TRBV29-1,.,few,TGCAGCGTTGCGACCAAAGAGCAGTACTTC,CSVATKEQYF
TRBJ2-5,TRBV27,.,.,TGTGCCAGCAGTTTATCGGTGGGGAAGGAGACCCAGTACTTC,CASSLSVGKETQYF
TRBJ2-6,TRBV6-5,.,.,TGTGCCAGCAGTTATGGGACATCCGGGGCCAACGTCCTGACTTTC,CASSYGTSGANVLTF
TRBJ2-1,TRBV19,.,many,TGTGCCAGTAGTATTGAGGGCCTCTCCTACAATGAGCAGTTCTTC,CASSIEGLSYNEQFF
TRBJ2-3,TRBV9,.,.,TGTGCCAGCAGCGTAGGGCAGCGGCCGCAGCATACAGATACGCAGTATTTT,CASSVGQRPQHTDTQYF
TRBJ2-7,TRBV6-5,TRBD1,.,TGTGCCAGCAGCCATTGGACAGGGGTCTCCTACGAGCAGTACTTC,CASSHWTGVSYEQYF
TRBJ2-1,TRBV14,.,.,TGTGCCAGCAGCCCCGAGCGGTCATACAATGAGCAGTTCTTC,CASSPERSYNEQFF
TRBJ2-2,TRBV28,.,.,TGTGCCAGCAGTTTAACGGGGAACACCGGGGAGCTGTTTTTT,CASSLTGNTGELFF
TRBJ2-1,TRBV5-1,.,.,TGCGCCAGCAGCTTGGCCGCAGGGGGAGGTTCCTACAATGAGCAGTTCTTC,CASSLAAGGGSYNEQFF
TRBJ2-7,TRBV25-1,.,.,TGTGCCAGCAGTGATAATTGGTCTACGCAGTACTTC,CASSDNWSTQYF
TRBJ1-1,TRBV28,TRBD1,.,TGTGCCAGCAGTCTACCGGGACAGGGGAGGGCGGCCACTGAAGCTTTCTTT,CASSLPGQGRAATEAFF
TRBJ2-1,TRBV7-9,.,.,TGTGCCAGCCTTCCCCGTTCGGGGCCAGGGTACAATGAGCAGTTCTTC,CASLPRSGPGYNEQFF
TRBJ1-5,TRBV5-6,TRBD1,.,TGTGCCAGCAGCTCCGTGACAGGGGCCGGCAATCAGCCCCAGCATTTT,CASSSVTGAGNQPQHF
TRBJ2-1,TRBV18,.,.,TGTGCCAGCTCACAACAGGGTGATGAGCAGTTCTTC,CASSQQGDEQFF
TRBJ2-7,TRBV5-4,.,.,TGTGCCAGCAGCGTGGATGGGGGCCCGTTGGAGCAGTACTTC,CASSVDGGPLEQYF
TRBJ1-1,TRBV5-1,TRBD1,once,TGCGCCAGCAGCTTATATGGGACAGGGTCCACTGAAGCTTTCTTT,CASSLYGTGSTEAFF
TRBJ2-1,TRBV6-5,TRBD1,few,TGTGCTACCGCTGGGACAGCCTACAATGAGCAGTTCTTC,CATAGTAYNEQFF
TRBJ2-7,TRBV2,.,.,TGTGCCAGCGGGACATCATCCTACGAGCAGTACTTC,CASGTSSYEQYF
TRBJ2-3,TRBV27,TRBD2,few,TGTGCCAGCGGGGGGACTAGCGAAAACACAGATACGCAGTATTTT,CASGGTSENTDTQYF
TRBJ2-1,TRBV19,.,few,TGTGCCAGTAAGGGGATAGCTCGGGCCAATGAGCAGTTCTTC,CASKGIARANEQFF
TRBJ2-5,TRBV6-6,.,.,TGTGCCAGCAGCACGGACCGTTATGAGACCCAGTACTTC,CASSTDRYETQYF
TRBJ1-1,TRBV6-5,.,.,TGTGCCAGCAGTTACGGTGGGGTTATGAACACTGAAGCTTTCTTT,CASSYGGVMNTEAFF
TRBJ1-2,TRBV6-1,TRBD1,once,TGTGCCAGCAGTGAAGGGACAGGGAGAGGTCGGTACACCTTC,CASSEGTGRGRYTF
TRBJ2-1,TRBV7-2,.,.,TGTGCCAGCAGCCTCTGGTCCGGCGTAAGCTCCTACAATGAGCAGTTCTTC,CASSLWSGVSSYNEQFF
TRBJ2-3,TRBV29-1,.,.,TGCAGCGCCATACAGGGCACAGATACGCAGTATTTT,CSAIQGTDTQYF
TRBJ2-7,TRBV6-1,TRBD2,.,TGTGCCAGCAGTCGGACTAGCGGGAGTACCTACGAGCAGTACTTC,CASSRTSGSTYEQYF
TRBJ1-2,TRBV6-6,.,once,TGTGCCAGCGGTGGTCAGGGCCTAACGTACTATGGCTACACCTTC,CASGGQGLTYYGYTF
TRBJ1-2,TRBV7-9,.,few,TGTGCCAGCAGCTCGGACGGCCCCGGCTACACCTTC,CASSSDGPGYTF
TRBJ2-2,TRBV30,.,.,TGTGCCTGGGAACCTCTCGGGTTCACCGGGGAGCTGTTTTTT,CAWEPLGFTGELFF
TRBJ2-7,TRBV15,.,.,TGTGCCACCAGCAGAGATCTTTCCTTTCAGCGAGAGCAGTACTTC,CATSRDLSFQREQYF
TRBJ1-1,TRBV6-5,TRBD1,.,TGTGCCAGCAGTTATGGGGACAGTCTTGAAGCTTTCTTT,CASSYGDSLEAFF
TRBJ2-6,TRBV2,TRBD1,.,TGTGCCAGCAGTGGTGTGCCAGGGGGCGCTTCTGGGGCCAACGTCCTGACTTTC,CASSGVPGGASGANVLTF
TRBJ2-3,TRBV27,.,.,TGTGCCAGCAGTTCTACCACAGATACGCAGTATTTT,CASSSTTDTQYF
TRBJ2-7,TRBV27,.,.,TGTGCCAGCAGTCTGACCGGGGCAGAAGTGGAGCAGTACTTC,CASSLTGAEVEQYF
TRBJ2-5,TRBV7-9,.,.,TGTGCCAGCAGCCCCATCCCGGATGATACAGACTTC,CASSPIPDDTDF
TRBJ1-1,TRBV5-4,.,.,TGTGCCAGCAGCTCGAGGGGGGGCGTGAACACTGAAGCTTTCTTT,CASSSRGGVNTEAFF
TRBJ1-5,TRBV7-9,.,.,TGTGCCAGCACCCGGGGCAATCAGCCCCAGCATTTT,CASTRGNQPQHF
TRBJ2-7,TRBV27,.,.,TGTGCCAGCAGTTCACGAGGGGAGCAGTACTTC,CASSSRGEQYF
TRBJ2-6,TRBV5-1,TRBD1,few,TGCGCCAGCAGCTTGGACAGGGGCGTCGCTGGGGCCAACGTCCTGACTTTC,CASSLDRGVAGANVLTF
TRBJ1-4,TRBV19,.,.,TGTGCCAGTAGTATAGATCCAGGGGATGAAAAACTGTTTTTT,CASSIDPGDEKLFF
TRBJ2-3,TRBV2,.,.,TGTGCCAGCACCAGTACAGATACGCAGTATTTT,CASTSTDTQYF
TRBJ2-2,TRBV14,TRBD2,.,TGTGCCAGCAGCCAAGATCCCCTAGCGGCGAACACCGGGGAGCTGTTTTTT,CASSQDPLAANTGELFF
TRBJ2-5,TRBV7-9,TRBD2,many,TGTGCCAGCAGCCCCCCAGCGGGGGGAGAGACCCAGTACTTC,CASSPPAGGETQYF
TRBJ1-6,TRBV30,.,.,TGTGCCTGGAAGGCAGGGGATAATTCACCCCTCCACTTT,CAWKAGDNSPLHF
TRBJ2-2,TRBV28,TRBD1,.,TGTGCCAGCGAGACAGGGTACGCCGGGGAGCTGTTTTTT,CASETGYAGELFF
TRBJ1-1,TRBV27,TRBD1,.,TGTGCCAGCAGTCCCTTACTCTCTACAGGGGATGGGTTCGGGAACACTGAAGCTTTCTTT,CASSPLLSTGDGFGNTEAFF
TRBJ2-7,TRBV29-1,.,.,TGCAGCGCCCGAGACAGCACGACTTCCTACGAGCAGTACTTC,CSARDSTTSYEQYF